The clone carrying this TCR beta chain was counted a single time. This sample is drawn from a study of blood T cell repertoires in COVID-19. As handled by the study authors: Reference gene primer amplification in the assay estimated nucleated cell counts. Assay used: immunoSEQ multiplex PCR; TCRdb lists only in-frame clones, some missing. The V and J calls and the clone size are those of that table, but D and trimming were determined from the DNA. The sample gives 100,000 to 150,000 clones, about 86% of which show up once; 5.5% to 6% is in the top ten. The TCR sequence derives from an elderly man with active or convalescent COVID-19. Material for sequencing was peripheral blood.

CDR3 region: CASSYKEPQETQYF. In DNA, the CDR3 is TGTGCCAGCAGTTACAAGGAGCCTCAGGAGACCCAGTACTTC. This rearrangement joins TRBV6-8 to TRBJ2-5; the D is unclear. The CDR3 length is 14 residues. Trimming cost V 2 bases and J 5 bases, with 12 bases left between them. The germline CDR1 and CDR2 sequences are MNHGY and SAAAGT.